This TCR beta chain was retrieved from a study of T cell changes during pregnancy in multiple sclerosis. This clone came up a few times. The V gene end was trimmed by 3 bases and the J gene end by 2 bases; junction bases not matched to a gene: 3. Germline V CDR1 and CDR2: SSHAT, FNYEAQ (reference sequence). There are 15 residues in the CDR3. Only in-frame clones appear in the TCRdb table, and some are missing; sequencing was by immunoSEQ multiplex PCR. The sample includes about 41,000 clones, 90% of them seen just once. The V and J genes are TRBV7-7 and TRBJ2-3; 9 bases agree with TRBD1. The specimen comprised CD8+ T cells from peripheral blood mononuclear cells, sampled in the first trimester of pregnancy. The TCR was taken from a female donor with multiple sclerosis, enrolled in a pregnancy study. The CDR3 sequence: CASSLGQGLTDTQYF. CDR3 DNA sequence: TGTGCCAGCAGCTTGGGACAGGGCCTCACAGATACGCAGTATTTT.